These 19 T cell receptor beta chains originate from one sample sequenced in a study of T cell responses to AZD1222 COVID-19 vaccine. The repertoire was sequenced with immunoSEQ multiplex PCR; TCRdb's copy has only in-frame clones and lacks some. This table holds about 130,000 clones, roughly 87% found once. This material consisted of peripheral blood, taken on day 0 of AZD1222 vaccination. These TCRs come from an adult in good health.

This sequence joins TRBV6-5 and TRBJ1-1, with D hard to call. The CDR3 covers 13 residues. Between the trimmed V and J ends, which lost 6 bases and 5 bases, there was a span of 13 bases. CDR1 MNHEY and CDR2 SVGAGI come from the germline V gene. The CDR3 DNA reads as TGTGCCAGCAGAATCGACCGAGGGACTGAAGCTTTCTTT. Amino acid sequence: CASRIDRGTEAFF.

The chain couples TRBV25-1 to TRBJ1-2; D unresolved. Trimming shortened V by 1 base and J by 7 bases, and 13 bases separated the two germline ends. Germline lookup yields CDR1 MGHDK and CDR2 SYGVNS. CDR3 size: 14 residues. DNA for the CDR3: TGTGCCAGCAGTGAATCAGTGCGAGCACGTGGCTACACCTTC. Its translation: CASSESVRARGYTF.

The V and J genes are TRBV28 and TRBJ2-5, with TRBD2 as a possible D gene (5 bases). V was shortened by 3 bases and J by 1 base, with 9 bases between the two germline ends. This CDR3 spans 14 amino acids. Germline loops: CDR1 MDHEN, CDR2 SYDVKM. The CDR3 nucleotides are TGTGCCAGCAGTTTGTTAGCGATCCAAGAGACCCAGTACTTC. It yields the protein CASSLLAIQETQYF.

This rearrangement joins TRBV18 to TRBJ1-2; 7 nucleotides line up with TRBD1. CDR1 is KGHSH and CDR2 is LQKENI in the germline V gene. This CDR3 is built from 14 residues. With V trimmed by 4 bases and J by 3 bases, 5 bases remained unmatched. CDR3 sequence: CASSLRDSDYGYTF. CDR3 sequence (DNA): TGTGCCAGCTCACTCCGGGACAGCGACTATGGCTACACCTTC.

The chain recombines TRBV11-2 with TRBJ2-2, with no clear D. V dropped 3 bases and J dropped 2 bases, with 7 bases sitting between them. Germline V gene data show CDR1 as SGHAT and CDR2 as FQNNGV. This CDR3 has 14 amino acids. CDR3 protein: CASSFNINTGELFF. CDR3 sequence (DNA): TGTGCCAGCAGCTTCAACATAAACACCGGGGAGCTGTTTTTT.

The genes are TRBV5-8 and TRBJ2-2; the D call may be TRBD1 or TRBD2 (5 bases each). V lost 1 base and J lost 7, with 20 bases in between. Germline V gene lookup returns CDR1 SGHTS and CDR2 YDEGEE. The CDR3 loop spans 17 amino acids. The CDR3 coding sequence is TGTGCCAGCAGCTTGCTTGGAGGCGTCAGGGTGTTCGGGGAGCTGTTTTTT. Amino acids: CASSLLGGVRVFGELFF.

This clone was detected once. The CDR3 region has the DNA TGTGCCAGCAGCTTAGGCAGGGCGAACACCGGGGAGCTGTTTTTT. Protein: CASSLGRANTGELFF. This rearrangement joins TRBV7-3 to TRBJ2-2; TRBD1 is a possible D gene (5 bases). Trimming took 2 bases from V and 0 from J, leaving 7 bases between them. The CDR3 loop spans 15 amino acids. CDR1 is SGHTA and CDR2 is FQGTGA in the germline V gene.

This chain uses TRBV19 with TRBJ1-1, with 7 bases aligning to TRBD1. V was pared by 1 base and J by 1 base, with 3 bases of the junction left unmatched. Germline CDR1 and CDR2: LNHDA and SQIVND (reference sequence). CDR3 length: 15 amino acids. CDR3 in amino acids: CASSIGAGGNTEAFF. CDR3 bases: TGTGCCAGTAGTATAGGGGCAGGGGGGAACACTGAAGCTTTCTTT.

The chain employs TRBV24-1 and TRBJ2-3; no firm D call. CDR1 and CDR2 from the germline V gene are KGHDR and SFDVKD. V lost 5 bases to trimming and J lost 0 bases, with 11 bases between them. The CDR3 spans 15 residues. The CDR3 reads CATSGADTSTDTQYF. The CDR3 nucleotides read TGTGCCACCAGTGGGGCAGACACTAGCACAGATACGCAGTATTTT.

The rearrangement uses TRBV27 and TRBJ2-3; D gene unclear. Germline CDR1 MNHEY, CDR2 SMNVEV (reference sequence). This CDR3 spans 13 amino acids. V lost 5 bases, J lost 1 base, and 7 bases lay in between. The CDR3 nucleotides read TGTGCCAGCAGTCCCCGGGGCACAGATACGCAGTATTTT. Protein: CASSPRGTDTQYF.

CDR3 nucleotides: TGTGCCAGCAGTGAAATTGTGGTAGGGATGAACACTGAAGCTTTCTTT. Its translation is CASSEIVVGMNTEAFF. The chain is built from TRBV6-1 and TRBJ1-1; no clear D. The CDR3 covers 16 residues. Germline CDR1 reads MNHNS; CDR2 reads SASEGT. V shed 2 bases and J shed 0 bases, with 13 bases lying between them.

This clone was detected only once. The J gene is TRBJ1-6, the V gene TRBV5-1, with D uncertain. CDR1 is SGHRS, CDR2 YFSETQ, per germline. Trimming cost V 1 base and J 9 bases, with 11 bases left between them. The CDR3 runs 14 residues. CDR3 in amino acids: CASSLNGVGSPLHF. DNA for the CDR3: TGCGCCAGCAGCTTGAATGGTGTTGGTTCACCCCTCCACTTT.

The chain uses TRBV7-7 and TRBJ2-3; 10 nucleotides match TRBD2. V shed 1 base and J 4 bases; nucleotides not matched to a gene: 2. CDR1 is SSHAT and CDR2 is FNYEAQ in the germline V gene (reference sequence). This CDR3 contains 15 residues. The CDR3 coding sequence is TGTGCCAGCAGCTTAGGTCTAGCGGGGGCAGATACGCAGTATTTT. It encodes CASSLGLAGADTQYF.

This clone was observed once. V is TRBV7-2 and J is TRBJ1-4, with a weak D call TRBD1 (6 bases). Germline V gene data show CDR1 as SGHTA and CDR2 as FQGNSA. The length of the CDR3 is 15 residues. V gave up 4 bases and J gave up 8 bases, with 17 bases separating them. The CDR3: CASSSTGLPEEKLFF. The CDR3 region has the DNA TGTGCCAGCAGCTCGACAGGCCTTCCGGAGGAAAAACTGTTTTTT.

This clone has just a few counts. This chain connects TRBV28 to TRBJ2-7; TRBD1 matches at 8 bases. Germline loops: CDR1 MDHEN, CDR2 SYDVKM. This CDR3 spans 16 amino acids. V trimming: 5 bases; J trimming: 7 bases; junction bases outside the gene matches: 16. CDR3 amino acids: CASSLPRYRTGKEQYF. The CDR3 bases are TGTGCCAGCAGTCTCCCTAGGTATAGGACAGGGAAGGAGCAGTACTTC.

The V gene is TRBV27, the J gene TRBJ2-2; 9 bases align to TRBD1. Unmatched junction bases numbered 5, after V lost 6 bases and J lost 0 bases. Germline V lookup: CDR1 MNHEY, CDR2 SMNVEV (reference sequence). The CDR3 contains 16 residues. CDR3 sequence (DNA): TGTGCCAGCAGGAAGGGACAGGGAGCGAACACCGGGGAGCTGTTTTTT. Amino acid sequence: CASRKGQGANTGELFF.

J is TRBJ1-2 and V is TRBV14; D uncertain. CDR3 size: 12 residues. CDR1 SGHDN and CDR2 FVKESK come from the germline V gene. Deletions cut 4 bases from V and 8 bases from J, with 11 bases between. The CDR3 here is CASSPRSGGYTF. In nucleotides, the CDR3 is TGTGCCAGCAGCCCCCGGTCGGGAGGCTACACCTTC.

The gene calls are TRBV10-1 and TRBJ1-4; D is undetermined. Trimming shortened V by 6 bases and J by 0 bases, and 17 bases separated the two germline ends. The CDR3 is made up of 17 amino acids. Germline CDR1 and CDR2: WNHNN and SYGVQD (reference sequence). As DNA, the CDR3 is TGCGCCAGCAGCGACTGGTGCGGGAATGCAACTAATGAAAAACTGTTTTTT. Translation gives CASSDWCGNATNEKLFF.

The rearrangement joins TRBV9 to TRBJ2-5; D is possibly TRBD2 (7 bases). Germline CDR1 and CDR2: SGDLS and YYNGEE. CDR3 length: 15 amino acids. V dropped 4 bases and J dropped 5 bases, with 18 bases sitting between them. In DNA, the CDR3 is TGTGCCAGCAGCCTCCTAGGGGGGGCCGCCGAGACCCAGTACTTC. It yields the protein CASSLLGGAAETQYF.